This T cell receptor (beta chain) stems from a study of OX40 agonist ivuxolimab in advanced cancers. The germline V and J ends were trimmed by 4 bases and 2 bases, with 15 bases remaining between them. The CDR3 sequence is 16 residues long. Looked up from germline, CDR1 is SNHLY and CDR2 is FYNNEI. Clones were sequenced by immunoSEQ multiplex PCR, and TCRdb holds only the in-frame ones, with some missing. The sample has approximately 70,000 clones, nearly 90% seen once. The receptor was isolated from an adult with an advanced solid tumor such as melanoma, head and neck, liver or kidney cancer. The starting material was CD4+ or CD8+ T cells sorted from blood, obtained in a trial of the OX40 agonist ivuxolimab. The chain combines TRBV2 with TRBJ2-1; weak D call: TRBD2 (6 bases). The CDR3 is CASSVPPSEPYNEQFF. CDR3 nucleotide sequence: TGTGCCAGCAGTGTCCCTCCTAGCGAACCCTACAATGAGCAGTTCTTC.